Presented here are 4 T cell receptor beta chains from one specimen sequenced in a study of CD8+ T cells in alopecia areata. Extracted RNA was reverse transcribed, and the resulting cDNA served as sequencing template. Only in-frame clones appear in the TCRdb table, and some are missing; sequencing was by immunoSEQ multiplex PCR. The repertoire holds about 180,000 clones, with about 72% as singletons. The sample here was CD8+ T cells sorted from blood, taken at week 0. These receptors originate from a human donor with alopecia areata.

J is TRBJ2-7 and V is TRBV27, with D perhaps TRBD2 (6 bases). CDR3 length: 13 residues. The V and J ends lost 7 bases and 5 bases respectively, with 15 bases between them. From germline, CDR1 is MNHEY and CDR2 SMNVEV (reference sequence). The CDR3 sequence: CASTVGGSNEQYF. CDR3 nucleotides: TGTGCCAGCACCGTCGGGGGTAGCAACGAGCAGTACTTC.

The chain employs TRBV29-1 and TRBJ1-2, with unresolved D. V was clipped by 4 bases and J by 2 bases, with 20 bases between them. CDR3 length: 16 amino acids. The V gene's germline CDR1 is SQVTM and CDR2 ANQGSEA. CDR3 loop: CSVATPGAGANYGYTF. DNA for the CDR3: TGCAGCGTTGCCACCCCAGGCGCAGGAGCCAACTATGGCTACACCTTC.

The V and J genes are TRBV18 and TRBJ2-1; 8 bases align to TRBD2. CDR1 and CDR2 (germline): KGHSH, LQKENI. V trimming: 2 bases; J trimming: 7 bases; junction bases outside the gene matches: 10. CDR3 length: 16 residues. This CDR3 reads CASSPTWASGQNEQFF. The CDR3 region has the DNA TGTGCCAGCTCACCAACGTGGGCTAGCGGGCAGAATGAGCAGTTCTTC.

This clone appeared a single time. The genes are TRBV21-1 and TRBJ1-5. TRBV21-1 is deemed a pseudogene. This CDR3 comprises 16 residues. The CDR3 sequence is CASSKVGRLNGEPQHF. CDR3 coding DNA: TGTGCCAGCAGCAAAGTGGGACGGCTCAATGGGGAGCCCCAGCATTTT.